Here is one TCR beta chain with its context. The method was immunoSEQ multiplex PCR; TCRdb's version includes in-frame clones alone and lacks a portion of them. Of approximately 100,000 clones detected, just over 90% appear once; the ten largest clones hold around 3.5%. These data are taken from a study of T cell changes during pregnancy in multiple sclerosis. Germline loops: CDR1 MGHRA, CDR2 YSYEKL. J gave up 2 bases and V 3 bases, and 4 bases lay outside the gene matches. The CDR3 runs to 15 residues. The clonotype was recovered from a female donor with multiple sclerosis, enrolled in a pregnancy study. Here the sequenced sample was peripheral blood, taken after pregnancy. This sequence joins TRBV4-1 and TRBJ2-3, with 8 bases lining up with TRBD2. The CDR3 DNA reads as TGCGCCAGCAGCCACTCCGGGGGGGACACAGATACGCAGTATTTT. Residues: CASSHSGGDTDTQYF.